This T cell receptor beta chain was profiled in a study of T cells in Graves' hyperthyroidism and ophthalmopathy. At the level of the study: Peripheral blood specimens were obtained at initial diagnosis, prior to any treatment.

The CDR3 sequence is 13 residues long. CDR1 is LGHDT, CDR2 YNNKEL, per germline (reference sequence). Trimming took off 2 bases at V and 5 bases at J, with 10 bases between the two ends. Study-wide results and limits: In the analysis, a 13 V-J model separated ophthalmopathy from stable hyperthyroidism. The blood repertoire included most of the expanded thyroid clonotypes above 0.001.

The source of the PBMCs was 10 ml of fresh peripheral blood. The TCR beta CDR3 regions underwent amplification using RNA transcripts as the source. First-round RT-PCR targeting the TCR CDR3 was performed with the HTBI primer set. In TCRdb, the multiplex PCR reads were re-called with MiXCR into one record per CDR3 protein. The sample has about 640,000 distinct CDR3 sequences, less than 25% seen once. This clonotype was seen repeatedly, ten times or more. Antigen specificity is unknown. Source material: blood. The sequence derives from a young man with Graves' ophthalmopathy. The chain recombines TRBV3-1 with TRBJ2-7, with D possibly being TRBD1 (6 bases). This chain's CDR3 is CASSQHWTDEQYF. In DNA, the CDR3 is TGTGCCAGCAGCCAACATTGGACAGACGAGCAGTACTTC.